This paragraph covers one TCR beta chain sequence. The sample comes from a study of blood T cell repertoires in COVID-19. The table came from immunoSEQ multiplex PCR; TCRdb's copy has only in-frame clones and leaves some out. The data show tens of thousands of clones, roughly nine tenths seen once. Germline loops: CDR1 MNHEY, CDR2 SVGAGI. Trimming removed 7 bases from V and 9 bases from J, with 11 bases in between. There are 11 residues in the CDR3. The clonotype comes from a woman between 65 and 79 years old with acute or convalescent COVID-19. The chain recombines TRBV6-5 with TRBJ2-3; D is perhaps TRBD2 (5 bases). The sample taken for sequencing was peripheral blood. As DNA, the CDR3 is TGTGCCAGCACTTTCGGGATAACGCAGTATTTT. The encoded protein is CASTFGITQYF.